This T cell receptor beta chain was recorded in a study of blood T cells in healthy people across ages. Findings and caveats of the study: Age advanced and TCR beta diversity per million T cells fell, roughly linearly.

With 0 bases removed from V and 5 bases from J, the gap between germline ends came to 10 bases. Germline V gene sequence: CDR1 MNHNS, CDR2 SASEGT. The length of the CDR3 is 14 residues. A J-beta primer mix and a sample-barcoded 5' primer were used in a second PCR of about 6 to 12 cycles. Every cDNA molecule carried a tag from a template-switch adaptor bearing 12 random nucleotides. Researchers report that each sample yielded at least 2.5 million CDR3-containing paired-end reads. MiXCR was run by TCRdb on the 5' RACE reads, yielding one entry per CDR3 protein. The profile shows around 780,000 distinct CDR3 sequences, more than 55% of them singletons. For this clonotype: Its antigen remains unknown.

The sequencing sample was made of blood. This receptor was obtained from a man aged 35-49 years in good health. V is TRBV6-1 and J is TRBJ1-1; D unclear. CDR3: CASSEAKVGTEAFF. The CDR3 DNA follows: TGTGCCAGCAGTGAAGCTAAGGTTGGGACTGAAGCTTTCTTT.